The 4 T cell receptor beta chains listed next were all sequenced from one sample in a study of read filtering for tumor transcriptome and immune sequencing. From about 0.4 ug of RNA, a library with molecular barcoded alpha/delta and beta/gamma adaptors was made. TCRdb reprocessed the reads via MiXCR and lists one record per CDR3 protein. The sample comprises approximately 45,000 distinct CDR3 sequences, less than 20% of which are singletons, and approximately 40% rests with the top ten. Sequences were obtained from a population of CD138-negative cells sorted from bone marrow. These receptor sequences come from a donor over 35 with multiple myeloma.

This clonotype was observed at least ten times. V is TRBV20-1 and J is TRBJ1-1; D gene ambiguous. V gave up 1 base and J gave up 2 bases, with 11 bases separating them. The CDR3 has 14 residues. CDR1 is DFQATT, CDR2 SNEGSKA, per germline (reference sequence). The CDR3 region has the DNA TGCAGTGCTAGAGTTGACGGGCTAAACACTGAAGCTTTCTTT. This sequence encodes CSARVDGLNTEAFF.

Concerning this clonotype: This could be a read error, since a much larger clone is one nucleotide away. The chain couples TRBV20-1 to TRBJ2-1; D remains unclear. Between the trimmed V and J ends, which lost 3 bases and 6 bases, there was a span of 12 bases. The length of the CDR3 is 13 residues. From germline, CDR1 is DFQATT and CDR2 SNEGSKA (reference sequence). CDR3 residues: CSASPRSGNEQFF. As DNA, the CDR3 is TGCAGTGCTAGCCCTAGGAGTGGCAATGAGCAGTTCTTC.

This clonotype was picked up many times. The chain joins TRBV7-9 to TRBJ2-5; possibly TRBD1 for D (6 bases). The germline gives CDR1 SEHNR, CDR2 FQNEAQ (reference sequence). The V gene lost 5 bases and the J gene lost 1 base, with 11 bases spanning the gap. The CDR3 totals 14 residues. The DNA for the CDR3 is TGTGCCAGCAGCGAAACAGGGACCCAAGAGACCCAGTACTTC. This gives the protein CASSETGTQETQYF.

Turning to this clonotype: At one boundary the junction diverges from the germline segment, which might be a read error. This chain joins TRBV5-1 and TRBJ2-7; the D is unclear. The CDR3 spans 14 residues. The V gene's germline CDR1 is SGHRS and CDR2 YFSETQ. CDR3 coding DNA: TGCGCCGGCAGCTTGAACCGTCCATCCGACGAGCAGTACTTC. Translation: CAGSLNRPSDEQYF. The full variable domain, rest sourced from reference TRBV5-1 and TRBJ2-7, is KAGVTQTPRYLIKTRGQQVTLSCSPISGHRSVSWYQQTPGQGLQFLFEYFSETQRNKGNFPGRFSGRQFSNSRSEMNVSTLELGDSALYLCAGSLNRPSDEQYFGPGTRLTVT.